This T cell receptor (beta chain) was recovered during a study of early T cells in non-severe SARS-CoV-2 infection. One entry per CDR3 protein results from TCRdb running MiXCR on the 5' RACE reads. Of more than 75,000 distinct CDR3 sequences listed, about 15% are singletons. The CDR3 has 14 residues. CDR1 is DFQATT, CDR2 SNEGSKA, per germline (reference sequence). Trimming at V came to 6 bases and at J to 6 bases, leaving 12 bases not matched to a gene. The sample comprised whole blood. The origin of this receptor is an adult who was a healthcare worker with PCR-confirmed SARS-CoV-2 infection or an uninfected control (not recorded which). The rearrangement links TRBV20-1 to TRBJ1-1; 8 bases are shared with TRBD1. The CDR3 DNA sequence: TGCAGTGCCATATTACAGGGGGGGAAGGCTGAAGCTTTCTTT. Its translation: CSAILQGGKAEAFF.